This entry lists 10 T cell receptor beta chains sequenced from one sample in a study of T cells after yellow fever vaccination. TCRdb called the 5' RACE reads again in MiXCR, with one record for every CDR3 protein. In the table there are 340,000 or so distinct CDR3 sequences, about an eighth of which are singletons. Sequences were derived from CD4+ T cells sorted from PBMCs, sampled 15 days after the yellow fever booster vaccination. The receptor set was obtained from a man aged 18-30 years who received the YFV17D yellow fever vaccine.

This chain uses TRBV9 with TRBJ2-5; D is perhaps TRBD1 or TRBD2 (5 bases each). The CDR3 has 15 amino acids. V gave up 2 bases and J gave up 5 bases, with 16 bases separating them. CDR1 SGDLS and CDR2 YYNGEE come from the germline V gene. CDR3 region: CASSVQPSSGETQYF. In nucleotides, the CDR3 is TGTGCCAGCAGCGTTCAACCTAGCTCAGGGGAGACCCAGTACTTC.

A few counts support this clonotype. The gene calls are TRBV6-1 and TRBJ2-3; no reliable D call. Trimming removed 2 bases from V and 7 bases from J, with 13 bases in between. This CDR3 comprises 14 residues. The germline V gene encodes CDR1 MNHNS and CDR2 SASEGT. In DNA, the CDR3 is TGTGCCAGCAGTGAACCGGCATTTGGGTATACGCAGTATTTT. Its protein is CASSEPAFGYTQYF.

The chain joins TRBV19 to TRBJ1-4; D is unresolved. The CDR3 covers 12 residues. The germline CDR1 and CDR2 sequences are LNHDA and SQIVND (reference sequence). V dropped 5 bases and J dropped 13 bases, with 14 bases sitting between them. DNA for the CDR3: TGTGCCAGTAGTTTTCTCCTACAGCCACTGTTTTTT. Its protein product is CASSFLLQPLFF.

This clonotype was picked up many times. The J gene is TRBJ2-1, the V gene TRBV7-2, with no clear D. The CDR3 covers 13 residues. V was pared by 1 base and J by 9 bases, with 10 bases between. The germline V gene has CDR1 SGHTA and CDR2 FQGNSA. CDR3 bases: TGTGCCAGCAGCTTAGTCGGCGATAGTGAGCAGTTCTTC. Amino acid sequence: CASSLVGDSEQFF.

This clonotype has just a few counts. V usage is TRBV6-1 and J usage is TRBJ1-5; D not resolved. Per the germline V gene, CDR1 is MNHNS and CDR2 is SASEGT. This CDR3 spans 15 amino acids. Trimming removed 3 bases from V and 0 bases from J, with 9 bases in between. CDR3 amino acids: CASSEFRHSNQPQHF. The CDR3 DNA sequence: TGTGCCAGCAGTGAGTTTCGACATAGCAATCAGCCCCAGCATTTT.

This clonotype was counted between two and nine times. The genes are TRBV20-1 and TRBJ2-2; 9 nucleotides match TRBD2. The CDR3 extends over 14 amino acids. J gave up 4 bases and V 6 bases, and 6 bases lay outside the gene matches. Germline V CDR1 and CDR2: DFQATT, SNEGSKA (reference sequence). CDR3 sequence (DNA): TGCAGTGCGACGCGGGGGGGCTTCACCGGGGAGCTGTTTTTT. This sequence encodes CSATRGGFTGELFF.

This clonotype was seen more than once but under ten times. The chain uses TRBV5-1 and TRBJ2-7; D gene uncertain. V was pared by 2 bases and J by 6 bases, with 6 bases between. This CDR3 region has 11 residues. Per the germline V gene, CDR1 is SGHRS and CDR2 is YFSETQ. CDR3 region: CASSFSGEQYF. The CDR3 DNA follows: TGCGCCAGCAGCTTCAGTGGCGAGCAGTACTTC.

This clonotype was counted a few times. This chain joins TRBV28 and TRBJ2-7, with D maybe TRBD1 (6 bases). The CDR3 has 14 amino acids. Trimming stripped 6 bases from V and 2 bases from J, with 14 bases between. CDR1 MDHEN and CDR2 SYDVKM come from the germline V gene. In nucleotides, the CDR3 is TGTGCCAGCAGAAATTCCAGGGGAGCCTACGAGCAGTACGTC. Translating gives CASRNSRGAYEQYV.

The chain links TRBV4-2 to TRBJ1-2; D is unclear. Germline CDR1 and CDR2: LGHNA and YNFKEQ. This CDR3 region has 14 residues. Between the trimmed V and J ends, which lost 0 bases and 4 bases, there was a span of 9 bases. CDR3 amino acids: CASSQDWSLYGYTF. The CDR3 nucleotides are TGTGCCAGCAGCCAAGATTGGAGCCTCTATGGCTACACCTTC.

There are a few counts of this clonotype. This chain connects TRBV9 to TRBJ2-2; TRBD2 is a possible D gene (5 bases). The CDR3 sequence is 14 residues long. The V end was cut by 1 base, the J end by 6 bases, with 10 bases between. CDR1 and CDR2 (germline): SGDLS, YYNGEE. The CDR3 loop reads CASSVSSIAGELFF. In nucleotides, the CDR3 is TGTGCCAGCAGCGTATCTAGCATTGCCGGGGAGCTGTTTTTT.